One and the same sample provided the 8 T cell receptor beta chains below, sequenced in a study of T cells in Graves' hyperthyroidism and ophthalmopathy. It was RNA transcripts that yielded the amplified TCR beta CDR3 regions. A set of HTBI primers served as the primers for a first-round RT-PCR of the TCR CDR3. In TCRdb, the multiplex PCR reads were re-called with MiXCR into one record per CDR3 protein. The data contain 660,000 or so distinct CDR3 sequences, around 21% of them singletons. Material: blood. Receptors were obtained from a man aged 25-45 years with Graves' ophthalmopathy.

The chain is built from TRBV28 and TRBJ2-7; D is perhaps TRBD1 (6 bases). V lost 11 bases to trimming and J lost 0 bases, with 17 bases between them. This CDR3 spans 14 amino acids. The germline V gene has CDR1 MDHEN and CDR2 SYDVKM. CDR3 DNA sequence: TGTGCCGCTGCCCCCGGACAGCTCTCCTACGAGCAGTACTTC. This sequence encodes CAAAPGQLSYEQYF.

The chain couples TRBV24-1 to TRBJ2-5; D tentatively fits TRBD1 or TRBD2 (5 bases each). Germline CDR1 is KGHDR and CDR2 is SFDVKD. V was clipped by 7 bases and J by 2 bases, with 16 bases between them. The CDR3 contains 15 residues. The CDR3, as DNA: TGTGCCACCAGCCCTGGTGGGGCGGGTCAAGAGACCCAGTACTTC. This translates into CATSPGGAGQETQYF.

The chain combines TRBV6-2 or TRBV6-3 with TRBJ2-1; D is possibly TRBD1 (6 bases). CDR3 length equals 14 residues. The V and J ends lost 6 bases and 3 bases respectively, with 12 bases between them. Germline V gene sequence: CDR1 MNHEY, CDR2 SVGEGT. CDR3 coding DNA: TGTGCCAGCAGAGCGGACAGTTACTACAATGAGCAGTTCTTC. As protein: CASRADSYYNEQFF.

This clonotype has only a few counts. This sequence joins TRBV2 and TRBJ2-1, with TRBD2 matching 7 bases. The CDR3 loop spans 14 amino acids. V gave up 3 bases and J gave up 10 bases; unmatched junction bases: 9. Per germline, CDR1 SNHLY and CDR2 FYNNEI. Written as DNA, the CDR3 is TGTGCCAGCAGTGAGTCTAGCGGACTCAACGAGCAGTTCTTC. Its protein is CASSESSGLNEQFF.

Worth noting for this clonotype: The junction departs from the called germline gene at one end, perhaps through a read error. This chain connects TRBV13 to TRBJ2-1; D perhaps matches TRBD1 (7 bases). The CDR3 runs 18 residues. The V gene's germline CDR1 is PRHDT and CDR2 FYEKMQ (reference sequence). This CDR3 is CTSSLGGFIGTASNEQFF. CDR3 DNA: TGTACCAGCAGCTTAGGGGGGTTTATAGGGACAGCCTCCAATGAGCAGTTCTTC.

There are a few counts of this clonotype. CDR3 nucleotides: TGTGCCAGCAGTTACTCCGTCCCGGCCACCGGGGAGCTGTTTTTT. Its translation: CASSYSVPATGELFF. The J gene is TRBJ2-2, the V gene TRBV6-6; D ambiguous. Germline assignment: CDR1 MNHNY and CDR2 SVGAGI (reference sequence). The CDR3 is 15 residues long. Trimming took 0 bases from V and 4 from J, leaving 9 bases between them.

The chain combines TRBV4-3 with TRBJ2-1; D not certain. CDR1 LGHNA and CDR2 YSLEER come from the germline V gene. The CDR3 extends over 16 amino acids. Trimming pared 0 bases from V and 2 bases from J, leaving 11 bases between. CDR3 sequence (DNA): TGCGCCAGCAGCCAAGATAATGCCAGCCCCTACAATGAGCAGTTCTTC. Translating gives CASSQDNASPYNEQFF.

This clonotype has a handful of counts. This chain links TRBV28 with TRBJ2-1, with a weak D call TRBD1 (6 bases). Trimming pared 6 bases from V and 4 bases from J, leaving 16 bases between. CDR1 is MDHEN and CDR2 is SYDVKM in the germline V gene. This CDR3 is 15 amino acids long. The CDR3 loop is CASSWGLGAYNEQFF. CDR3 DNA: TGTGCCAGCAGCTGGGGGCTAGGGGCTTACAATGAGCAGTTCTTC.